This T cell receptor beta chain was identified during a study of monozygotic twins with inflammatory bowel disease. Study-level points and caveats: Twin concordance left repertoire similarity unchanged, with limited power a possible explanation for this lack of difference. IBD patients share fewer clonotypes with other people than healthy twins do, especially with disease activity.

The unique tags termed UMIs, each holding a 6-nucleotide sample barcode, were added by means of template switching. TCRdb reprocessed the 5' RACE reads; each CDR3 protein has one entry and no DNA is given. This specimen shows approximately 160,000 distinct CDR3 sequences; the ten leading clones hold 7.4%. The CDR3 has 12 amino acids. Germline assignment: CDR1 DFQATT and CDR2 SNEGSKA (reference sequence). As concerns this clonotype: As yet, its antigen is unknown.

The rearrangement uses TRBV20-1 and TRBJ2-5. The sequenced sample was blood. The source is a human donor with ulcerative colitis or Crohn's disease, or a healthy co-twin of an affected twin (not recorded which). CDR3 in amino acids: CSAREPQETQYF.